These T cell receptor beta chains were read from a single sample in a study of T cells in Graves' hyperthyroidism and ophthalmopathy. TCRdb re-called the multiplex PCR reads with MiXCR, one entry per CDR3 protein. The sample lists a few hundred thousand distinct CDR3 sequences, around an eighth occurring once. Sequencing input: blood. These receptors all come from a woman in her late teens or twenties with Graves' hyperthyroidism. CDR3s include the opening cysteine and the closing phenylalanine or tryptophan. A row's size may be missing; if present it is once, few, many or a size class.

abundance	v_gene	CDR3aa
NA	TRBV19	CASSGSGGDQPQHF
NA	TRBV29-1	CSVTGGVGQPQHF
many	TRBV7-9	CASSLSPTFQFF
many	TRBV27	CASSLKTILHTGELFF
NA	TRBV20-1	CSAREGLLNTEAFF
NA	TRBV6-1	CASSSRTGSGNTIYF
many	TRBV19	CASLGRGNTIYF
many	TRBV20-1	CSARDSPLAGYGYTF
many	TRBV20-1	CSAKRYGEAFF
few	TRBV10-3	CAITSTGDQFF
many	TRBV18	CASSLAAIQETQYF
few	TRBV5-6	CASSPPADPVQYF
few	TRBV30	CACGRGQVHQPQHF
NA	TRBV6-5	CASSFVAGASYEQYF
many	TRBV6-5	CASSYSGISSSSTDTQYF
many	TRBV6-2/TRBV6-3	CASSPGHPRLYGYTF
many	TRBV12-3/TRBV12-4	CASSHHLLLGGINEQYF
NA	TRBV10-3	CAISESGRSNEKLFF
many	TRBV5-6	CASRADQYNEQFF
few	TRBV12-3/TRBV12-4	CASSASGGTGAYSNQPQHF
many	TRBV12-3/TRBV12-4	CASSYSRDRAGEKLFF
many	TRBV5-1	CASSLEAAYSYEQYF
NA	TRBV12-3/TRBV12-4	CASTIGGTTYEQYF
many	TRBV3-1	CASSQESRGGNTEAFF
many	TRBV27	CASSSPLYSGGTDTQYF
many	TRBV5-6	CASSLSVTRSTDTQYF
NA	TRBV5-1	CASSYGLAGVHEQFF
NA	TRBV2	CASTFGGAEYGYTF
many	TRBV2	CASSPRQGWASGANVLTF
many	TRBV12-3/TRBV12-4	CASSLGVRKKETQYF
few	TRBV24-1	CATSDSGQGSGDTQYF
NA	TRBV6-5	CASSSDDPNQPQHF
many	TRBV29-1	CSVRTYNEQFF
many	TRBV24-1	CATRPSGTSGTGELFF
NA	TRBV5-1	CASSLAKGAKNTEAFF
many	TRBV12-3/TRBV12-4	CASSLTSGRAYEQYF
many	TRBV5-1	CASSLVGLAGGLSNEQFF
many	TRBV11-2	CASSEQGAAGANVLTF
NA	TRBV5-1	CASSSGTTGELFF
NA	TRBV19	CASRLMGGASTDTQYF
few	TRBV6-1	CVILGVSRNTEAFF
few	TRBV19	CASSIISMNTEAFF
many	TRBV10-3	CAISEGTDGYTF
few	TRBV20-1	CSARPRAGSHNSPLHF
many	TRBV12-3/TRBV12-4	CASKKDWRTGELFF
many	TRBV2	CASSEMDRDEQFF
many	TRBV18	CASSPPSGGDTQYF
many	TRBV11-3	CASSPRGAGRNTEAFF
few	TRBV6-4	CASIVPGTQYF
once	TRBV5-1	CASSFPGGVDEQFF
few	TRBV11-3	CASSLVWSDTQYF
many	TRBV27	CASSFAPSSGQFF
many	TRBV13	CASSLAGTSGVGEQFF
many	TRBV9	CASSAELGGMNTEAFF
many	TRBV27	CASSSGRLAVYNEQFF
many	TRBV18	CASSPVRTAEAFF
few	TRBV5-1	CASNPEGSWEGGYTF
NA	TRBV6-2/TRBV6-3	CASKGGFTGELFF
many	TRBV11-2	CASSLNGWGETQYF
few	TRBV6-5	CASSYLGLAANNEQFF